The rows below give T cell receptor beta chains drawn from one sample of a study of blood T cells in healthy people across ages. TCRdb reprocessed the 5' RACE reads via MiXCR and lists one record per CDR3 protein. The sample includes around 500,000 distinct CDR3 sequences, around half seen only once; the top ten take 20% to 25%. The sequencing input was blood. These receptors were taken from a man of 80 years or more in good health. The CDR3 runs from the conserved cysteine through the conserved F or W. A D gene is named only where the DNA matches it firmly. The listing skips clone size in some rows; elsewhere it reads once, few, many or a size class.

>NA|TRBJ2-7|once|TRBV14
CASSAGRWYGQYF
TGTGCCAGCAGCGCAGGGAGGTGGTACGGGCAGTACTTC
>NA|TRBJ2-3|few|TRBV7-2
CASSLVLGGDTQYF
TGTGCCAGCAGCTTAGTGCTAGGTGGGGATACGCAGTATTTT
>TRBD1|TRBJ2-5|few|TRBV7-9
CASSSTDRGHQETQYF
TGTGCCAGCAGCTCCACTGACAGGGGCCACCAAGAGACCCAGTACTTC
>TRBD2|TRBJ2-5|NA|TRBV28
CASSSQGLAGATQYF
TGTGCCAGCAGTTCACAGGGACTAGCGGGAGCGACCCAGTACTTC
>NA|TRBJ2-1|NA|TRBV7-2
CASSFWQETQFF
TGTGCCAGCAGCTTTTGGCAAGAGACCCAGTTCTTC
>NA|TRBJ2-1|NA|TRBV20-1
CSASPYGVADNEQFF
TGCAGTGCTAGTCCTTACGGGGTAGCGGACAATGAGCAGTTCTTC
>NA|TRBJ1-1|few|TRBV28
CASSKGEVIPEAFF
TGTGCCAGCAGTAAGGGGGAGGTCATCCCTGAAGCTTTCTTT
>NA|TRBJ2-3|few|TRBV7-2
CASSPRRGSGRATQYF
TGTGCCAGCAGCCCAAGGAGGGGTAGTGGGCGAGCTACGCAGTATTTT
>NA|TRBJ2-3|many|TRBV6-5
CASSWGGSTDTQYF
TGTGCCAGCAGTTGGGGAGGCTCCACAGATACGCAGTATTTT
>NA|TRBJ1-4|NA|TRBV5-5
CASSLESLTNEKLFF
TGTGCCAGCAGCTTGGAATCCCTAACTAATGAAAAACTGTTTTTT
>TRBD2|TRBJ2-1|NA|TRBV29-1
CSGREVNEQFF
TGCAGCGGCCGGGAGGTCAATGAGCAGTTCTTC
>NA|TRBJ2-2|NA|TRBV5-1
CASSLESYPGELFF
TGCGCCAGCAGCTTGGAGTCCTACCCCGGGGAGCTGTTTTTT
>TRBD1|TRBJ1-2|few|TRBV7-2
CASSQNRGQGGYTF
TGTGCCAGCAGCCAAAACAGGGGACAGGGTGGCTACACCTTC
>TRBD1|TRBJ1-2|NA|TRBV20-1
CSAATGADGYTF
TGCAGTGCTGCCACAGGGGCAGATGGCTACACCTTC
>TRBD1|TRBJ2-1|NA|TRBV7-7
CASSRDSSSYEQFF
TGTGCTAGCAGCAGGGACAGCTCCTCCTACGAGCAGTTCTTC
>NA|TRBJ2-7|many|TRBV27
CASSPREMPSEQYF
TGTGCCAGCAGCCCCAGGGAGATGCCTTCCGAGCAGTACTTC
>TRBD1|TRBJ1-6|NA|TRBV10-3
CAIREDRDNSPLHF
TGTGCCATCAGGGAGGACAGGGATAATTCACCCCTCCACTTT
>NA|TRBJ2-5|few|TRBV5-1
CASSLPHSQETQYF
TGCGCCAGCAGCTTACCGCACAGCCAAGAGACCCAGTACTTC
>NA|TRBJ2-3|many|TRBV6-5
CASSRDRSDTQYF
TGTGCCAGCAGTAGGGACCGATCTGATACGCAGTATTTT
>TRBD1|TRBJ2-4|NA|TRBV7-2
CASSLDRATRGKNIQYF
TGTGCCAGCAGCTTGGACAGGGCGACAAGGGGCAAAAACATTCAGTACTTC
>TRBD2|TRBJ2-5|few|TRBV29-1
CSVSTPGLGPVGEQYF
TGCAGCGTTTCGACTCCGGGACTAGGACCTGTTGGTGAGCAGTACTTC
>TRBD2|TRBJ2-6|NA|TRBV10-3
CAISNPGRLAGFSGANVLTF
TGTGCCATCAGCAACCCGGGCCGACTAGCGGGATTCTCTGGGGCCAACGTCCTGACTTTC
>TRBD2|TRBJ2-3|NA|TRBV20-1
CSAPTSGGPTDTQYF
TGCAGTGCCCCGACTAGCGGGGGGCCCACAGATACGCAGTATTTT
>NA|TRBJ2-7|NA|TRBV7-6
CASSRDLLGEQYF
TGTGCCAGCAGCCGGGACCTGCTGGGAGAGCAGTACTTC